This T cell receptor beta chain was identified in a study of cytomegalovirus exposure and HLA in healthy donors. Broader study findings: The likely explanation for a cluster of highly shared sequence variants was sequencing artifact. Most subjects' HLA-A and HLA-B alleles were reportedly predicted from TCR beta sequences. The CMV antigen specificity of a few CMV-associated chains was confirmed through in vitro analysis. The authors later linked a missense DCLRE1C variant to TCR beta V- and J-gene trimming.

Comments on this clone: Its cognate antigen is unknown.

PCR involved 60 Vbeta and 13 Jbeta primers. Generated by immunoSEQ multiplex PCR, the TCRdb table keeps only in-frame clones and is missing some. The table has approximately 110,000 clones, 55% to 65% seen once. V dropped 8 bases and J dropped 5 bases, with 19 bases sitting between them. The CDR3 sequence is 15 residues long. CDR1 is LNHDA and CDR2 is SQIVND in the germline V gene (reference sequence). The rearrangement links TRBV19 to TRBJ2-1; possible D gene TRBD1, 6 bases. The sequencing sample was made of PBMCs. The origin of this receptor is a man aged 25 to 40 in good health and CMV-seropositive. Written as DNA, the CDR3 is TGTGCCAGTTCAAGACAGGCCAAGGTCGACAATGAGCAGTTCTTC. It encodes CASSRQAKVDNEQFF.